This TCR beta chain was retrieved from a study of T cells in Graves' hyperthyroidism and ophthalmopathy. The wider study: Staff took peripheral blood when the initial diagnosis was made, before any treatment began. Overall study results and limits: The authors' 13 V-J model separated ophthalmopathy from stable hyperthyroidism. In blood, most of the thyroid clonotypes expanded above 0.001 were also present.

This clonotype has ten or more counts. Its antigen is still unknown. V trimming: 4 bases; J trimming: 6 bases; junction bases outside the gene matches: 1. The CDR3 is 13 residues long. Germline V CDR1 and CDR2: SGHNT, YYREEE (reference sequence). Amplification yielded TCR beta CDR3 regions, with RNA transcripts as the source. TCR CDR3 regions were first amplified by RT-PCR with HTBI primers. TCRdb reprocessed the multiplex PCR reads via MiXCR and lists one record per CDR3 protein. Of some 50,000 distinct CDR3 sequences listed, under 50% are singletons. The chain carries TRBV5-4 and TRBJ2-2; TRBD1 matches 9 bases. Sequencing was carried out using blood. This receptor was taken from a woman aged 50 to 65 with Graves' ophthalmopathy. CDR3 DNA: TGTGCCAGCAGCCGGACAGGGGCCGGGGAGCTGTTTTTT. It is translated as CASSRTGAGELFF.